The rows below give T cell receptor beta chains drawn from one sample of a study of control samples from healthy donors and cancer patients. Only in-frame clones appear in the TCRdb table, and some are missing; sequencing was by immunoSEQ multiplex PCR. This table has about 110,000 clones, roughly 88% appearing once. Sequenced input: PBMCs. The receptor source for this set is a woman between 55 and 75 years old with lung cancer. CDR3s include the opening cysteine and the closing phenylalanine or tryptophan. The order of the fields is D gene, clone size, J gene, V gene, CDR3 protein, CDR3 DNA. A D gene is named only where the DNA matches it firmly. Expanded clones are given a class, and other clones once, few, many or no size at all.

. . TRBJ1-1 TRBV11-2 CASSLSAGHQAFF TGTGCCAGCAGCTTAAGTGCGGGACATCAGGCTTTCTTT
. . TRBJ2-2 TRBV9 CASSVGFGVGQSNTGELFF TGTGCCAGCAGCGTAGGATTTGGTGTAGGCCAATCGAACACCGGGGAGCTGTTTTTT
. . TRBJ2-7 TRBV6-2/TRBV6-3 CASSSRAYEQYF TGTGCCAGCAGTTCCAGGGCCTACGAGCAGTACTTC
TRBD2 once TRBJ2-2 TRBV5-1 CASSTSGRAGTGELFF TGCGCCAGCAGCACTAGCGGGAGGGCCGGGACCGGGGAGCTGTTTTTT
. few TRBJ1-1 TRBV2 CASNPDLNTEAFF TGTGCCAGCAATCCGGACTTGAACACTGAAGCTTTCTTT
TRBD2 . TRBJ2-3 TRBV6-6 CAVQRDSSTDTQYF TGTGCCGTTCAGCGGGACTCTAGCACAGATACGCAGTATTTT
. . TRBJ1-3 TRBV9 CASSVASHLNTIYF TGTGCCAGCAGCGTAGCGTCGCACCTAAACACCATATATTTT
. once TRBJ1-5 TRBV2 CASSEAGRQQFSNQPQHF TGTGCCAGCAGTGAAGCGGGCCGACAGCAGTTTAGCAATCAGCCCCAGCATTTT
. . TRBJ2-2 TRBV18 CASSPPSGDTGELFF TGTGCCAGCTCACCACCGTCGGGGGACACCGGGGAGCTGTTTTTT
. . TRBJ2-7 TRBV6-1 CASSDGASYEQYF TGTGCCAGCAGTGACGGGGCCTCCTACGAGCAGTACTTC
. . TRBJ2-5 TRBV7-9 CASSPGVGVQLETQYF TGTGCCAGCAGCCCGGGGGTAGGGGTCCAATTAGAGACCCAGTACTTC
. once TRBJ1-1 TRBV5-1 CASSRDFPNTEAFF TGCGCCAGCAGCCGGGACTTCCCGAACACTGAAGCTTTCTTT
. . TRBJ1-2 TRBV29-1 CSVEALLGTYGYTF TGCAGCGTTGAAGCCCTGCTCGGGACCTATGGCTACACCTTC
. . TRBJ1-5 TRBV4-1 CASSQDAGYSNQPQHF TGCGCCAGCAGCCAAGATGCGGGATATAGCAATCAGCCCCAGCATTTT
. . TRBJ1-2 TRBV7-2 CASSSQPYYGYTF TGTGCCAGCAGCTCCCAACCCTACTATGGCTACACCTTC
TRBD2 . TRBJ2-5 TRBV2 CASRGAGGIQETQYF TGTGCCAGCCGGGGGGCGGGGGGAATCCAAGAGACCCAGTACTTC
TRBD2 . TRBJ2-3 TRBV9 CASSTTLRTSGGGGTDTQYF TGTGCCAGCAGCACCACGTTGCGGACTAGCGGGGGGGGAGGCACAGATACGCAGTATTTT
TRBD1 . TRBJ2-7 TRBV7-2 CASSLGTVSYEQYF TGTGCCAGCAGCTTGGGGACAGTCTCCTACGAGCAGTACTTC
. . TRBJ2-1 TRBV6-5 CASTLQIGEEREQFF TGTGCCAGCACTCTTCAAATCGGGGAGGAACGGGAGCAGTTCTTC
. . TRBJ1-1 TRBV7-9 CASSSVGTGNTEAFF TGTGCCAGCAGCTCCGTCGGGACGGGGAACACTGAAGCTTTCTTT
. . TRBJ2-3 TRBV11-3 CASSIPGLNTDTQYF TGTGCCAGCAGCATACCGGGACTTAACACAGATACGCAGTATTTT
. . TRBJ1-3 TRBV6-5 CASSFGDTIYF TGTGCCAGCAGTTTTGGGGACACCATATATTTT
. . TRBJ2-2 TRBV30 CAWSVRFVETGELFF TGTGCCTGGAGTGTACGGTTTGTGGAGACCGGGGAGCTGTTTTTT
. . TRBJ2-3 TRBV6-5 CASTPLAGADTQYF TGTGCCAGCACTCCTCTTGCTGGCGCAGATACGCAGTATTTT
TRBD1 . TRBJ1-2 TRBV19 CASSPGTANYGYTF TGTGCCAGTAGCCCCGGGACAGCAAACTATGGCTACACCTTC
. . TRBJ1-1 TRBV10-3 CAISERTGMENTEAFF TGTGCCATCAGTGAAAGGACGGGAATGGAGAACACTGAAGCTTTCTTT
TRBD1 . TRBJ2-3 TRBV18 CASSPGGQSNTDTQYF TGTGCCAGCTCACCTGGGGGACAGTCCAACACAGATACGCAGTATTTT
TRBD1 . TRBJ1-1 TRBV7-8 CASSRGQGFTEAFF TGTGCCAGCAGCCGTGGACAGGGTTTCACTGAAGCTTTCTTT
. . TRBJ2-5 TRBV7-7 CASSSTNSDGTQYF TGTGCTAGCAGCTCGACCAATTCAGACGGGACCCAGTACTTC
. . TRBJ1-5 TRBV5-1 CASSLYPQGDQPQHF TGCGCCAGCAGCTTGTACCCCCAGGGTGACCAGCCCCAGCATTTT
. . TRBJ1-3 TRBV13 CASSQAGYTGNTIYF TGTGCCAGCAGCCAGGCGGGGTACACTGGAAACACCATATATTTT
TRBD1 . TRBJ2-7 TRBV7-8 CASSLGLGQGDEQYF TGTGCCAGCAGCTTAGGGTTGGGACAGGGGGACGAGCAGTACTTC
. . TRBJ1-1 TRBV7-6 CASSLASEGSSAMNTEAFF TGTGCCAGCAGCTTAGCTAGTGAGGGATCGTCTGCGATGAACACTGAAGCTTTCTTT